Presented here are 27 T cell receptor beta chains from one specimen sequenced in a study of response to subunit inactivated influenza vaccine. TCRdb ran MiXCR on the RT-PCR reads and lists one entry per CDR3 protein. Counted here are 500,000 to 600,000 distinct CDR3 sequences, about 11% occurring once; the ten biggest clones make up about 11%. A further study also used this sample, focusing on T cells expressing NK-cell markers. That paper states: With UMIs, 5'RACE template switching was used to make TCR beta cDNA.

Sequenced here: PBMCs from blood, sampled on the day of vaccination. These receptors all stem from a man in his fifties who received an inactivated influenza vaccine.

The chain carries TRBV4-3 and TRBJ2-7, with TRBD1 matching 9 bases. This CDR3 has 17 residues. Germline loops: CDR1 LGHNA, CDR2 YSLEER. Trimming removed 0 bases from V and 2 bases from J; junction bases left unmatched: 8. CDR3 sequence reads: CASSQDRDRDSPYEQYF. The CDR3 DNA reads as TGCGCCAGCAGCCAAGACCGGGACAGGGATTCCCCCTACGAGCAGTACTTC.

This clonotype was detected only a few times. The rearrangement links TRBV12-3 or TRBV12-4 to TRBJ1-6; TRBD1 aligns across 8 bases. J lost 5 bases, V lost 7 bases, and 7 bases had no gene match. The CDR3 has 15 amino acids. The DNA of the CDR3 is TGTGCCAGCACCCAAACAGGGGGGAATAATTCACCCCTCCACTTT. Residues: CASTQTGGNNSPLHF.

This rearrangement joins TRBV7-9 to TRBJ1-2; 8 nucleotides match TRBD1. Germline lookup yields CDR1 SEHNR and CDR2 FQNEAQ (reference sequence). This CDR3 contains 17 residues. V shed 1 base and J 1 base; nucleotides not matched to a gene: 8. The CDR3 nucleotides read TGTGCCAGCAGCTTAGGGTCAGGGGGCGCGTTTAACTATGGCTACACCTTC. This codes for CASSLGSGGAFNYGYTF.

The chain carries TRBV27 and TRBJ2-1; D may correspond to TRBD1 or TRBD2 (5 bases each). From germline, CDR1 is MNHEY and CDR2 SMNVEV (reference sequence). This CDR3 region has 15 residues. Trimming removed 6 bases from V and 4 bases from J, with 16 bases in between. The CDR3 here is CASSENWDGYNEQFF. CDR3 in DNA: TGTGCCAGCAGCGAAAACTGGGACGGTTACAATGAGCAGTTCTTC.

The rearrangement joins TRBV30 to TRBJ1-4; 10 nucleotides align to TRBD1. V lost 3 bases to trimming and J lost 6 bases; unmatched junction nucleotides: 4. Germline lookup yields CDR1 GTSNPN and CDR2 SVGIG (reference sequence). The CDR3 spans 14 residues. The CDR3 nucleotides read TGTGCCTGGAGCCTGACAGGGGGCCATGAAAAACTGTTTTTT. Amino acids: CAWSLTGGHEKLFF. Using reference TRBV30 and TRBJ1-4 for the parts outside the CDR3, the full variable domain is SQTIHQWPATLVQPVGSPLSLECTVEGTSNPNLYWYRQAAGRGLQLLFYSVGIGQISSEVPQNLSASRPQDRQFILSSKKLLLSDSGFYLCAWSLTGGHEKLFFGSGTQLSVL.

This clonotype was recorded at least ten times. This chain connects TRBV29-1 to TRBJ1-1, with D possibly TRBD1 on 5 matching bases. CDR1 and CDR2 from the germline V gene are SQVTM and ANQGSEA. Trimming left V 3 bases short and J 4 bases short, with 9 bases between. The CDR3 runs to 12 residues. For the CDR3, the DNA is TGCAGCGTTGATAAGGGGAGCACTGAAGCTTTCTTT. Residues: CSVDKGSTEAFF.

The V call is TRBV24-1, the J call TRBJ2-1; the match to TRBD1 covers 8 bases. Germline V CDR1 and CDR2: KGHDR, SFDVKD. The CDR3 has 14 residues. V shed 4 bases, J shed 8 bases, and the junction held 6 bases outside the gene matches. CDR3 coding DNA: TGTGCCACCAGTGACCACAGGGGGTTGTATGAGCAGTTCTTC. Amino acids: CATSDHRGLYEQFF.

The V call is TRBV27, the J call TRBJ2-3, with D unclear. The CDR3 loop spans 16 amino acids. Per germline, CDR1 MNHEY and CDR2 SMNVEV (reference sequence). V was shortened by 6 bases and J by 3 bases, with 19 bases between the two germline ends. CDR3 protein: CASSPIGFLWTDTQYF. CDR3 DNA: TGTGCCAGCAGCCCAATTGGGTTCCTGTGGACAGATACGCAGTATTTT.

In this sample, this clonotype turned up a few times. The chain combines TRBV24-1 with TRBJ2-1; 9 bases align to TRBD2. The V and J ends lost 0 bases and 4 bases, in that order; junction bases with no gene match: 9. CDR3 size: 18 residues. CDR1 and CDR2 (germline): KGHDR, SFDVKD. CDR3 amino acids: CATSDLLIAGVSYNEQFF. The CDR3 coding sequence is TGTGCCACCAGTGATTTGTTGATAGCGGGGGTATCATACAATGAGCAGTTCTTC.

This clonotype has ten or more counts. The chain links TRBV7-9 to TRBJ2-2, with D maybe TRBD2 (5 bases). The CDR3 totals 14 residues. Per the germline V gene, CDR1 is SEHNR and CDR2 is FQNEAQ (reference sequence). V dropped 1 base and J dropped 4 bases, with 7 bases sitting between them. The CDR3 nucleotides are TGTGCCAGCAGCTTAGGGACTGGCACCGGGGAGCTGTTTTTT. Translating it yields CASSLGTGTGELFF. Combining the CDR3 with reference TRBV7-9 and TRBJ2-2 gives the whole variable domain DTGVSQNPRHKITKRGQNVTFRCDPISEHNRLYWYRQTLGQGPEFLTYFQNEAQLEKSRLLSDRFSAERPKGSFSTLEIQRTEQGDSAMYLCASSLGTGTGELFFGEGSRLTVL.

Only a few counts were recorded for this clonotype. The chain recombines TRBV4-3 with TRBJ1-1; D not certain. The CDR3 has 15 amino acids. Trimming took off 1 base at V and 11 bases at J, with 20 bases between the two ends. Germline V gene lookup returns CDR1 LGHNA and CDR2 YSLEER. This CDR3 reads CASSQAISEDERAFF. CDR3 coding DNA: TGCGCCAGCAGCCAAGCAATATCCGAGGACGAACGGGCTTTCTTT.

This sequence joins TRBV12-3 or TRBV12-4 and TRBJ1-4, with D tentatively TRBD1 (5 bases). Trimming left V 5 bases short and J 7 bases short, with 11 bases between. This CDR3 is built from 13 residues. CDR3: CASSQGRGEKLFF. The CDR3 coding sequence is TGTGCCAGCAGTCAGGGTCGTGGTGAAAAACTGTTTTTT.

This clonotype appeared a few times. J is TRBJ2-5 and V is TRBV5-1; D may be TRBD1 (6 bases). V lost 4 bases and J lost 0, with 10 bases in between. CDR3 size: 14 residues. Germline CDR1 and CDR2: SGHRS and YFSETQ. The CDR3 DNA reads as TGCGCCAGCAGCACCGCAGGGGACCAAGAGACCCAGTACTTC. Residues: CASSTAGDQETQYF.

This clonotype was picked up a small number of times. V gene TRBV6-1 combines with J gene TRBJ2-3; D may be TRBD1 (5 bases). CDR3 length: 14 amino acids. Germline loops: CDR1 MNHNS, CDR2 SASEGT. The V end lost 5 bases, the J end lost 4 bases, and 13 bases lay between the germline ends. The CDR3: CASSPRVESDTQYF. In nucleotides, the CDR3 is TGTGCCAGCAGTCCCAGGGTAGAGTCAGATACGCAGTATTTT.

V is TRBV10-3 and J is TRBJ2-7, with unresolved D. Germline V gene data show CDR1 as ENHRY and CDR2 as SYGVKD. This CDR3 has 12 amino acids. V gave up 0 bases and J gave up 7 bases, with 7 bases separating them. The CDR3: CAISESRQEQYF. CDR3 bases: TGTGCCATCAGTGAGTCGAGACAAGAGCAGTACTTC.

The J gene is TRBJ2-7, the V gene TRBV20-1; TRBD2 agrees at 9 bases. The CDR3 has 15 amino acids. Germline CDR1 and CDR2: DFQATT and SNEGSKA (reference sequence). The junction had 8 bases not matched to a gene; V was cut back by 5 bases and J by 0 bases. CDR3 amino acids: CSAPSSTSGSYEQYF. CDR3 coding DNA: TGCAGTGCTCCATCCTCGACTAGCGGCTCCTACGAGCAGTACTTC.

Only a few counts were recorded for this clonotype. V gene TRBV7-6 combines with J gene TRBJ2-1, with D unresolved. Germline values: CDR1 SGHVS, CDR2 FNYEAQ. Trimming stripped 1 base from V and 4 bases from J, with 8 bases between. This CDR3 contains 14 residues. For the CDR3, the DNA is TGTGCCAGCAGCTTAGTTCTCGGATACAATGAGCAGTTCTTC. This encodes CASSLVLGYNEQFF.

J is TRBJ2-5 and V is TRBV10-3; D is perhaps TRBD1 or TRBD2 (5 bases each). This CDR3 is built from 15 residues. V lost 0 bases and J lost 4, with 12 bases in between. Germline V gives CDR1 ENHRY, CDR2 SYGVKD. The CDR3: CAISESRGNTETQYF. The CDR3 DNA is TGTGCCATCAGTGAGTCGAGGGGAAACACAGAGACCCAGTACTTC.

V and J are TRBV29-1 and TRBJ2-7; D remains ambiguous. Trimming cost V 4 bases and J 3 bases, with 10 bases left between them. This CDR3 is 12 amino acids long. From germline, CDR1 is SQVTM and CDR2 ANQGSEA. The CDR3 coding sequence is TGCAGCGTTGGGGCAAAAGGCTACGAGCAGTACTTC. Residues: CSVGAKGYEQYF.

This clonotype was seen ten or more times. This chain links TRBV3-1 with TRBJ2-1; a possible D gene is TRBD2 (5 bases). Trimming pared 0 bases from V and 2 bases from J, leaving 14 bases between. Germline loops: CDR1 LGHDT, CDR2 YNNKEL (reference sequence). The CDR3 loop spans 17 amino acids. CDR3 residues: CASSQDPSGITYNEQFF. DNA for the CDR3: TGTGCCAGCAGCCAAGACCCCTCCGGGATAACCTACAATGAGCAGTTCTTC.

This chain links TRBV5-1 with TRBJ2-5, with a possible D match to TRBD1 (5 bases). V was trimmed by 0 bases and J by 2 bases, leaving 17 bases between them. CDR1 and CDR2 from the germline V gene are SGHRS and YFSETQ. The length of the CDR3 is 17 residues. The CDR3 DNA is TGCGCCAGCAGCTTGGGGGCAGAGGCAGGGCATCAAGAGACCCAGTACTTC. It yields the protein CASSLGAEAGHQETQYF.

The V call is TRBV5-5, the J call TRBJ2-7, with TRBD1 matching 7 bases. This CDR3 region has 16 residues. V shed 0 bases, J shed 0 bases, and the junction held 6 bases outside the gene matches. Germline CDR1 and CDR2: SGHKS and YYEKEE (reference sequence). The DNA of the CDR3 is TGTGCCAGCAGCTTGGTAGGGGGCGATCCCTCCTACGAGCAGTACTTC. This gives the protein CASSLVGGDPSYEQYF. Filled out from reference TRBV5-5 and TRBJ2-7, the complete variable domain reads DAGVTQSPTHLIKTRGQQVTLRCSPISGHKSVSWYQQVLGQGPQFIFQYYEKEERGRGNFPDRFSARQFPNYSSELNVNALLLGDSALYLCASSLVGGDPSYEQYFGPGTRLTVT.

The chain links TRBV7-9 to TRBJ2-5; D might be TRBD1 or TRBD2, each matching 5 bases. With 6 bases removed from V and 1 base from J, the gap between germline ends came to 15 bases. CDR3 length: 15 amino acids. Germline V gene sequence: CDR1 SEHNR, CDR2 FQNEAQ (reference sequence). CDR3 sequence reads: CASRDLEGPQETQYF. DNA of the CDR3: TGTGCCAGCAGGGATCTTGAGGGGCCCCAAGAGACCCAGTACTTC. The whole variable domain, filled in from reference TRBV7-9 and TRBJ2-5, reads DTGVSQNPRHKITKRGQNVTFRCDPISEHNRLYWYRQTLGQGPEFLTYFQNEAQLEKSRLLSDRFSAERPKGSFSTLEIQRTEQGDSAMYLCASRDLEGPQETQYFGPGTRLLVL.

This rearrangement joins TRBV7-9 to TRBJ2-7; 8 positions match TRBD2. Germline V gene sequence: CDR1 SEHNR, CDR2 FQNEAQ (reference sequence). Trimming cost V 2 bases and J 4 bases; bases outside gene matches: 10. The CDR3 spans 16 residues. The CDR3 region is CASSLFSGRARYEQYF. The CDR3 coding sequence is TGTGCCAGCAGCTTATTTTCCGGGAGGGCCCGGTACGAGCAGTACTTC.

This clonotype was detected a few times. The chain employs TRBV6-5 and TRBJ1-1, with D unclear. From germline, CDR1 is MNHEY and CDR2 SVGAGI. Trimming took 2 bases from V and 1 from J, leaving 8 bases between them. CDR3 length: 14 amino acids. CDR3 amino acids: CASSYLQRNTEAFF. The CDR3 region has the DNA TGTGCCAGCAGTTACCTCCAGAGGAACACTGAAGCTTTCTTT.

This clonotype was picked up many times. This chain uses TRBV4-3 with TRBJ1-1; 8 bases agree with TRBD1. The germline V gene has CDR1 LGHNA and CDR2 YSLEER. The ends lost 4 bases at V and 1 base at J; junction bases unmatched: 5. CDR3 length equals 15 residues. CDR3 loop: CASSRKDRENTEAFF. The CDR3 DNA reads TGCGCCAGCAGCCGTAAGGACAGGGAGAACACTGAAGCTTTCTTT.

The chain carries TRBV7-2 and TRBJ2-1, with D possibly TRBD2 on 6 matching bases. The CDR3 spans 16 residues. Germline lookup yields CDR1 SGHTA and CDR2 FQGNSA. Trimming stripped 0 bases from V and 2 bases from J, with 11 bases between. CDR3 DNA: TGTGCCAGCAGCTTAGCGGCGGGGCCTGCCTACAATGAGCAGTTCTTC. This translates into CASSLAAGPAYNEQFF.